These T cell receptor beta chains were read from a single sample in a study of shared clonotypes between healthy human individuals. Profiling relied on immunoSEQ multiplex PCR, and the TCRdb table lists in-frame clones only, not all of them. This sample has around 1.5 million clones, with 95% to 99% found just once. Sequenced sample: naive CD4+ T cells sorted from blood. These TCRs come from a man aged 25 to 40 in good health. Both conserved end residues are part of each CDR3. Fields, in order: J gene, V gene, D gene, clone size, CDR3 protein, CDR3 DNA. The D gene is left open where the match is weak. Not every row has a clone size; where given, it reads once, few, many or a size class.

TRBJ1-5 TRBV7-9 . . CASSPTPSGGVGSNQPQHF TGTGCCAGCAGCCCGACCCCCTCGGGGGGAGTGGGCTCGAATCAGCCCCAGCATTTT
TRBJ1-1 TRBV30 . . CAWSGRSGSEAFF TGTGCCTGGAGTGGCCGAAGTGGTTCTGAAGCTTTCTTT
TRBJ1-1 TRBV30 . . CAWTSRGLTEAFF TGTGCCTGGACCTCCCGGGGCCTGACTGAAGCTTTCTTT
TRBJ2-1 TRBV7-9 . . CASSFYDGLISYNEQFF TGTGCCAGCAGCTTTTATGACGGACTGATCTCCTACAATGAGCAGTTCTTC
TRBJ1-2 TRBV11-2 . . CASSPTGRENGYTF TGTGCCAGCAGCCCAACTGGACGGGAGAATGGCTACACCTTC
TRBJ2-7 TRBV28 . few CASSLIGGDEQYF TGTGCCAGCAGCCTTATCGGGGGCGACGAGCAGTACTTC
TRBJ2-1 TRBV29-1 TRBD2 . CSVRTSGNEQFF TGCAGCGTCAGGACTAGCGGAAATGAGCAGTTCTTC
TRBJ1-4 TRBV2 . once CASREDALIGKLFF TGTGCCAGCAGGGAGGACGCGTTAATAGGAAAACTGTTTTTT
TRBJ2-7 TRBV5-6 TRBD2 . CASSLAVAGGSFVYEQYF TGTGCCAGCAGCTTGGCAGTGGCGGGAGGGAGCTTCGTCTACGAGCAGTACTTC
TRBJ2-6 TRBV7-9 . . CASSLWGTGANVLTF TGTGCCAGCAGCTTATGGGGAACTGGGGCCAACGTCCTGACTTTC
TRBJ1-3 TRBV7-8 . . CASSLTNTIYF TGTGCCAGCAGCCTTACAAACACCATATATTTT
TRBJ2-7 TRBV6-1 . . CASSEALGRQRITLRSYEQYF TGTGCCAGCAGTGAAGCCTTAGGGAGACAGAGGATTACCCTAAGATCCTACGAGCAGTACTTC
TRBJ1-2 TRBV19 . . CASTELAGGYTF TGTGCCAGTACGGAGCTGGCAGGGGGCTACACCTTC
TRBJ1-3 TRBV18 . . CASSLDGNSGNTIYF TGTGCCAGCTCACTGGACGGAAACTCTGGAAACACCATATATTTT
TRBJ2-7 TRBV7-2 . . CASSLNPVGEQYF TGTGCCAGCAGCCTAAACCCGGTGGGGGAGCAGTACTTC
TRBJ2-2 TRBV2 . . CASSVTGNTGELFF TGTGCCAGCAGTGTAACAGGGAACACCGGGGAGCTGTTTTTT
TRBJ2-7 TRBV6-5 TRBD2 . CASTSGRGFAYEQYF TGTGCCAGCACCAGCGGGAGGGGATTCGCCTACGAGCAGTACTTC
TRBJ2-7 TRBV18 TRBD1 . CASSPPTGDPYEQYF TGTGCCAGCTCACCACCGACAGGGGACCCCTACGAGCAGTACTTC
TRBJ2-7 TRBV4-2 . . CASSKSSGLPDEQYF TGTGCCAGCAGCAAGTCTTCGGGACTTCCAGACGAGCAGTACTTC
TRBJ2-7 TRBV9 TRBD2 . CASSDHPLAGNYEQYF TGTGCCAGCAGCGACCACCCTCTAGCGGGAAACTACGAGCAGTACTTC
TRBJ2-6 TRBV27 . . CASSSRRHGANVLTF TGTGCCAGCAGTTCCCGACGTCATGGGGCCAACGTCCTGACTTTC
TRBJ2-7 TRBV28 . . CASSLRISESYEQYF TGTGCCAGCAGTTTGAGGATTAGCGAGAGTTACGAGCAGTACTTC
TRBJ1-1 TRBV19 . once CASSISWGGGTEAFF TGTGCCAGTAGTATTTCCTGGGGAGGTGGCACTGAAGCTTTCTTT
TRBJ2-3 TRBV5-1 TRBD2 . CASSTTGLAGGPGTDTQYF TGCGCCAGCAGCACCACAGGACTAGCGGGAGGGCCCGGCACAGATACGCAGTATTTT
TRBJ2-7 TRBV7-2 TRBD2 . CASSPQAGGAEQYF TGTGCCAGCAGCCCCCAGGCGGGAGGCGCCGAGCAGTACTTC
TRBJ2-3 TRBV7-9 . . CASSPPTGISTDTQYF TGTGCCAGCAGCCCCCCTACAGGGATAAGCACAGATACGCAGTATTTT
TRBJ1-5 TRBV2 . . CASSTAKVNQPQHF TGTGCCAGCAGCACAGCCAAGGTCAATCAGCCCCAGCATTTT
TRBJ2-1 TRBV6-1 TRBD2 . CASRMTSGAYNEQFF TGTGCCAGCAGGATGACTAGCGGGGCCTACAATGAGCAGTTCTTC